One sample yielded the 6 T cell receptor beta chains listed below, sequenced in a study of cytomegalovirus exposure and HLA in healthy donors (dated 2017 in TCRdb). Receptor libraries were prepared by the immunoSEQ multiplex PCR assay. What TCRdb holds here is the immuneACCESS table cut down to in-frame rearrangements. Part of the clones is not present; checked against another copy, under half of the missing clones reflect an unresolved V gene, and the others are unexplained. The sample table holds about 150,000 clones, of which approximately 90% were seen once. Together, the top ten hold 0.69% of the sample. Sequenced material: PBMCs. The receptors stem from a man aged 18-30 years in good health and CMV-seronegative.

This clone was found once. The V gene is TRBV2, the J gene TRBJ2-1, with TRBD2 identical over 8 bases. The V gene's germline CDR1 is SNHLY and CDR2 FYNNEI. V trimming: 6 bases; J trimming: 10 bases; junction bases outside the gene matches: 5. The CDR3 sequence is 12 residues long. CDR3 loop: CASRIAGREQFF. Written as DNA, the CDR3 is TGTGCCAGCAGGATAGCGGGAAGGGAGCAGTTCTTC.

The CDR3 region has the DNA TGTGCCAGCAGCCCCTCGACAGGGGAGGTCTATGGCTACACCTTC. It codes for CASSPSTGEVYGYTF. This chain links TRBV7-9 with TRBJ1-2, with TRBD1 identical over 8 bases. The ends lost 5 bases at V and 4 bases at J; junction bases unmatched: 9. The V gene's germline CDR1 is SEHNR and CDR2 FQNEAQ (reference sequence). The CDR3 has 15 amino acids.

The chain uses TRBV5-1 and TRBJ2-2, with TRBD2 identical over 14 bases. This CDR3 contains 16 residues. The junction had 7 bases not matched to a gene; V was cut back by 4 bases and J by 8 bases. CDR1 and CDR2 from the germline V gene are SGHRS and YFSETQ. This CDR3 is CASSVYGTSGSGELFF. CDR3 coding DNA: TGCGCCAGCAGCGTATACGGGACTAGCGGGAGTGGGGAGCTGTTTTTT. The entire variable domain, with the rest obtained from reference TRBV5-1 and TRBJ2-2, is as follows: KAGVTQTPRYLIKTRGQQVTLSCSPISGHRSVSWYQQTPGQGLQFLFEYFSETQRNKGNFPGRFSGRQFSNSRSEMNVSTLELGDSALYLCASSVYGTSGSGELFFGEGSRLTVL.

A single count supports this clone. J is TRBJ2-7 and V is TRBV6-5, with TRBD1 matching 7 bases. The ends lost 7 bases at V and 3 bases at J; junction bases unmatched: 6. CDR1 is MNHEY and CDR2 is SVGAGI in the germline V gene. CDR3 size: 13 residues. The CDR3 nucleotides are TGTGCCAGCAACAACAGACAGGGCTACGAGCAGTACTTC. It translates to CASNNRQGYEQYF.

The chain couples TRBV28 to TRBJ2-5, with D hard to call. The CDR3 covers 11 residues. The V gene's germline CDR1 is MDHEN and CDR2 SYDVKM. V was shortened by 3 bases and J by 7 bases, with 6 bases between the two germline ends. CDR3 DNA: TGTGCCAGCAGTTTGCCGGGGACCCAGTACTTC. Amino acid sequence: CASSLPGTQYF.

Here the CDR3 reads CASSYEGQGNIQYF. The CDR3 nucleotides are TGTGCCAGCAGTTACGAGGGACAGGGGAACATTCAGTACTTC. This sequence joins TRBV6-5 and TRBJ2-4; 10 bases are a match to TRBD1. CDR1 is MNHEY, CDR2 SVGAGI, per germline. The CDR3 runs to 14 residues. J was trimmed by 7 bases and V by 2 bases; bases with no gene match: 2.